This TCR beta chain was obtained from a study of blood T cell repertoires in COVID-19. Study information: Donors in the United States, Italy and Spain gave samples during acute or convalescent COVID-19. The cDNA or gDNA used as material had been derived from T cells, B-cell-depleted T cells, or PBMCs.

V was trimmed by 0 bases and J by 4 bases, leaving 12 bases between them. CDR1 is SQVTM and CDR2 is ANQGSEA in the germline V gene. The CDR3 extends over 15 amino acids. Per the original data handling: Amplification with reference gene primers provided the estimates of nucleated cell counts. Sequencing used immunoSEQ multiplex PCR; TCRdb keeps in-frame clones, though not all of them. V and J calls and clone size are as listed in that table; D and trimming were resolved from the DNA. The sample lists 130,000 to 150,000 clones; approximately 81% were seen once. V usage is TRBV29-1 and J usage is TRBJ1-4; possible D gene TRBD1, 6 bases. Material: peripheral blood. This clonotype was obtained from a human donor in a cohort sampled during active COVID-19. CDR3: CSVEESQGFNEKLFF. The DNA of the CDR3 is TGCAGCGTTGAAGAGTCGCAGGGGTTTAATGAAAAACTGTTTTTT.